A selection of T cell receptor beta chains follows, all from one sample in a study of multiple sclerosis patients with progressive multifocal leukoencephalopathy. Sequencing used immunoSEQ multiplex PCR; TCRdb keeps in-frame clones, though not all of them. This sample has approximately 27,000 clones; around 85% occur once, and the top ten carry roughly an eighth. The material sequenced was PBMCs, taken from a patient treated with natalizumab. These receptors all come from a woman aged 25 to 39 with progressive multifocal leukoencephalopathy. Each CDR3 is given with its conserved first and last residue. A D gene is named only where the DNA matches it firmly. A row's size may be missing; if present it is once, few, many or a size class.

j_call d_call clone_size v_call cdr3_aa cdr3_nt
TRBJ2-5 TRBD2 . TRBV28 CASIPTSGQETQYF TGTGCCAGCATCCCGACTAGCGGGCAAGAGACCCAGTACTTC
TRBJ2-3 TRBD2 few TRBV7-9 CASSLESGGTTDTQYF TGTGCCAGCAGCTTAGAGTCGGGAGGGACCACAGATACGCAGTATTTT
TRBJ2-2 . few TRBV19 CASSTSVVLFF TGTGCCAGTAGTACCTCCGTAGTGCTGTTTTTT
TRBJ1-2 . . TRBV5-1 CASSLDTGAYGYTF TGCGCCAGCAGCTTGGACACCGGAGCCTATGGCTACACCTTC
TRBJ1-5 . . TRBV6-1 CASSGGFSSQPQHF TGTGCCAGCAGTGGGGGCTTCTCGTCCCAGCCCCAGCATTTT
TRBJ2-7 TRBD1 once TRBV19 CASGRQGAPNEQYF TGTGCCAGTGGAAGACAGGGGGCCCCAAACGAGCAGTACTTC
TRBJ2-1 . few TRBV7-9 CASSHGTNEQFF TGTGCCAGCAGCCATGGGACTAATGAGCAGTTCTTC
TRBJ2-7 TRBD2 . TRBV5-5 CASSLAGGETYEQYF TGTGCCAGCAGCTTGGCCGGGGGGGAGACCTACGAGCAGTACTTC
TRBJ1-5 . . TRBV19 CASRQNNQPQHF TGTGCCAGCAGACAGAACAATCAGCCCCAGCATTTT
TRBJ2-3 TRBD1 . TRBV7-2 CASSKDRPDTQYF TGTGCCAGCAGCAAGGACAGGCCCGATACGCAGTATTTT
TRBJ1-1 TRBD1 . TRBV19 CASQSGTGNTEAFF TGTGCCAGCCAGTCCGGGACAGGGAACACTGAAGCTTTCTTT
TRBJ1-3 . . TRBV2 CASSEENRAGNTIYF TGTGCCAGCAGTGAAGAGAACAGGGCTGGAAACACCATATATTTT
TRBJ1-1 . . TRBV7-2 CASSLDLWANTEAFF TGTGCCAGCAGCCTCGATCTCTGGGCGAACACTGAAGCTTTCTTT
TRBJ2-2 . . TRBV7-9 CASSLEGGGSLFF TGTGCCAGCAGCTTAGAGGGAGGGGGCTCGCTGTTTTTT
TRBJ2-7 TRBD1 . TRBV28 CASSLGTGSYEQYF TGTGCCAGCAGTTTGGGGACAGGGTCCTACGAGCAGTACTTC
TRBJ1-5 . . TRBV10-3 CAISEMGNQPQHF TGTGCCATCAGTGAGATGGGCAATCAGCCCCAGCATTTT
TRBJ1-2 . . TRBV2 CASSEEVYGYTF TGTGCCAGCAGTGAAGAGGTCTATGGCTACACCTTC
TRBJ1-5 . few TRBV28 CASSLHPSYDQPQHF TGTGCCAGCAGTTTACACCCATCCTACGATCAGCCCCAGCATTTT
TRBJ1-1 . . TRBV7-2 CASSRPTGEAFF TGTGCCAGCAGCAGACCGACAGGAGAAGCTTTCTTT
TRBJ2-3 TRBD2 . TRBV7-3 CASSRSGLSTDTQYF TGTGCCAGCAGCCGTAGCGGGCTGAGCACAGATACGCAGTATTTT
TRBJ1-1 TRBD1 . TRBV6-6 CASSLDRGNTEAFF TGTGCCAGCAGCCTGGACAGGGGGAACACTGAAGCTTTCTTT
TRBJ2-6 . . TRBV9 CASSALSSGANVLTF TGTGCCAGCAGCGCCCTTAGCTCTGGGGCCAACGTCCTGACTTTC
TRBJ2-1 . . TRBV7-7 CASSSTYRLDSEQFF TGTGCCAGCAGCTCAACCTACCGGTTGGACAGCGAGCAGTTCTTC
TRBJ1-3 . . TRBV10-1 CATPSTALSGNTIYF TGCGCCACCCCCTCGACAGCATTGTCTGGAAACACCATATATTTT
TRBJ2-2 . . TRBV5-1 CASSLQTAGELFF TGCGCCAGCAGCTTGCAAACGGCCGGGGAGCTGTTTTTT
TRBJ2-5 . . TRBV21-1 CASSRGLAGAETQYF TGTGCCAGCAGCAGGGGACTAGCGGGGGCAGAGACCCAGTACTTC
TRBJ1-2 . . TRBV30 CAWRENGYTF TGTGCCTGGAGGGAAAATGGCTACACCTTC
TRBJ1-6 . . TRBV15 CATSSTDNSPLHF TGTGCCACCAGCAGCACTGACAATTCACCCCTCCACTTT
TRBJ2-3 . . TRBV29-1 CSVPWGAGDTQYF TGCAGCGTCCCATGGGGGGCAGGAGATACGCAGTATTTT
TRBJ2-2 TRBD2 . TRBV6-5 CASSYGRGAIGELFF TGTGCCAGCAGTTACGGGCGGGGGGCCATCGGGGAGCTGTTTTTT
TRBJ2-7 . . TRBV7-8 CASSLARLGRLLDEQYF TGTGCCAGCAGCTTAGCTCGGCTGGGACGGCTCCTTGACGAGCAGTACTTC
TRBJ2-2 . . TRBV5-5 CASSADGSPGELFF TGTGCCAGCAGCGCCGACGGGAGTCCCGGGGAGCTGTTTTTT
TRBJ1-4 TRBD1 . TRBV7-9 CASSPRQGGNEKLFF TGTGCCAGCAGTCCCCGACAGGGAGGTAATGAAAAACTGTTTTTT
TRBJ2-1 . once TRBV5-6 CASIQWGRSSYNEQFF TGTGCCAGCATACAATGGGGGCGGAGCTCCTACAATGAGCAGTTCTTC
TRBJ2-3 TRBD2 . TRBV7-7 CASSLAGGDTDTQYF TGTGCTAGCAGCTTAGCGGGGGGTGACACAGATACGCAGTATTTT
TRBJ2-5 . . TRBV7-2 CASSFDSGSETQYF TGTGCCAGCAGCTTCGATAGCGGCTCGGAGACCCAGTACTTC
TRBJ2-1 . . TRBV7-2 CASSLSRLADEQFF TGTGCCAGCAGCTTAAGCCGGTTGGCGGATGAGCAGTTCTTC
TRBJ2-3 . . TRBV27 CASSLLAPGDTQYF TGTGCCAGCAGTTTGTTAGCACCGGGCGATACGCAGTATTTT
TRBJ2-4 . . TRBV7-9 CASSPRRPIGVDKNIQYF TGTGCCAGCAGTCCCCGCCGGCCCATCGGCGTGGACAAAAACATTCAGTACTTC
TRBJ2-3 . . TRBV15 CATSLRASTDTQYF TGTGCCACCAGCTTGCGGGCGAGCACAGATACGCAGTATTTT
TRBJ1-1 . . TRBV28 CASSSLVKAFAFF TGTGCCAGCAGTTCCCTGGTTAAGGCCTTTGCTTTCTTT
TRBJ1-2 . . TRBV4-3 CASSQDGGEYYGYTF TGCGCCAGCAGCCAAGATGGAGGGGAGTACTATGGCTACACCTTC
TRBJ2-2 . . TRBV4-2 CASSQEVRLRAGELFF TGTGCCAGCAGCCAAGAGGTCCGGTTAAGGGCCGGGGAGCTGTTTTTT
TRBJ2-7 . once TRBV19 CASNTGLASYEQYF TGTGCCAGTAATACAGGGCTCGCCTCCTACGAGCAGTACTTC
TRBJ2-3 TRBD2 . TRBV29-1 CSAVDGREKDTQYF TGCAGCGCCGTAGACGGGCGGGAGAAAGATACGCAGTATTTT
TRBJ2-1 TRBD2 . TRBV7-9 CASSLALAGYNEQFF TGTGCCAGCAGCTTAGCGCTAGCGGGGTACAATGAGCAGTTCTTC
TRBJ2-7 TRBD1 . TRBV29-1 CSVGGQAIYEQYF TGCAGCGTTGGGGGACAGGCGATCTACGAGCAGTACTTC
TRBJ1-1 TRBD1 . TRBV18 CASSQGAVAEAFF TGTGCCAGCTCACAGGGGGCGGTTGCTGAAGCTTTCTTT
TRBJ2-3 TRBD2 . TRBV5-4 CASSLAGGEGLDTQYF TGTGCCAGCAGTTTAGCGGGAGGGGAAGGGTTAGATACGCAGTATTTT
TRBJ2-4 TRBD2 . TRBV7-2 CASSPTTSGGTKNIQYF TGTGCCAGCAGCCCAACTACTAGCGGGGGAACCAAAAACATTCAGTACTTC
TRBJ2-1 . medium-sized TRBV6-1 CASSEEDSPGNEQFF TGTGCCAGCAGTGAAGAGGATAGTCCGGGCAATGAGCAGTTCTTC
TRBJ2-7 . few TRBV28 CASSSPHEQYF TGTGCCAGCAGTTCCCCGCACGAGCAGTACTTC
TRBJ1-4 . . TRBV6-6 CASSYSGGNEKLFF TGTGCCAGCAGTTACTCAGGGGGTAATGAAAAACTGTTTTTT
TRBJ1-2 . . TRBV6-5 CASRENTNYGYTF TGTGCCAGCAGGGAGAACACAAACTATGGCTACACCTTC
TRBJ2-1 TRBD2 . TRBV5-1 CASSKAGTSGYNEQFF TGCGCCAGCAGCAAGGCCGGGACTAGCGGGTACAATGAGCAGTTCTTC
TRBJ2-4 TRBD1 . TRBV28 CASSWDRNIQYF TGTGCCAGCAGCTGGGACAGAAACATTCAGTACTTC
TRBJ1-1 . . TRBV7-9 CASSSHLGNTEAFF TGTGCCAGCAGCTCACACCTTGGGAACACTGAAGCTTTCTTT
TRBJ2-1 . . TRBV13 CASSLGGSYNEQFF TGTGCCAGCAGCTTAGGGGGATCCTACAATGAGCAGTTCTTC
TRBJ2-1 . . TRBV5-4 CASSAQGWGSYNEQFF TGTGCCAGCAGCGCGCAGGGGTGGGGCTCCTACAATGAGCAGTTCTTC
TRBJ1-1 . . TRBV21-1 CASSNGRRGRPTEAFF TGTGCCAGCAGCAACGGCCGCAGGGGGCGGCCCACTGAAGCTTTCTTT